The 20 T cell receptor beta chains below all came from one sample that was sequenced in a study of blood T cell repertoires in COVID-19. Method: immunoSEQ multiplex PCR; TCRdb's copy keeps in-frame clones and lacks some. This repertoire shows around 240,000 clones, around 86% found once; its top ten account for about 2.1%. Sequencing was done on a sample of PBMCs or T cells enriched from blood (not recorded which). Source of these receptors: a woman aged 45-65 years who had recovered from COVID-19.

This chain uses TRBV4-3 with TRBJ1-2; perhaps TRBD1 as D (6 bases). V was cut by 0 bases and J by 2 bases, with 16 bases left in between. This CDR3 contains 17 residues. Germline-derived CDR1 and CDR2 are LGHNA and YSLEER. This CDR3 reads CASSQDRPGGQNYGYTF. The CDR3 DNA follows: TGCGCCAGCAGCCAAGATCGCCCGGGAGGACAGAACTATGGCTACACCTTC.

The CDR3 DNA reads as TGTGCCAGCAGCCCCCGCCAGGGGAATCAGCCCCAGCATTTT. Its translation is CASSPRQGNQPQHF. The V gene is TRBV7-8, the J gene TRBJ1-5; D might be TRBD1 (6 bases). The CDR3 is 14 amino acids. V was clipped by 5 bases and J by 4 bases, with 12 bases between them. Per the germline V gene, CDR1 is SGHVS and CDR2 is FQNEAQ.

This clone was picked up a small number of times. The genes are TRBV7-2 and TRBJ2-1, with 9 bases fitting TRBD2. Germline V gene lookup returns CDR1 SGHTA and CDR2 FQGNSA. The CDR3 spans 16 residues. V shed 2 bases, J shed 7 bases, and the junction held 9 bases outside the gene matches. CDR3 residues: CASSLFGGRAGNEQFF. The CDR3 DNA is TGTGCCAGCAGCTTATTTGGCGGGAGGGCCGGAAATGAGCAGTTCTTC. The variable domain in full, completed from reference TRBV7-2 and TRBJ2-1, reads GAGVSQSPSNKVTEKGKDVELRCDPISGHTALYWYRQSLGQGLEFLIYFQGNSAPDKSGLPSDRFSAERTGGSVSTLTIQRTQQEDSAVYLCASSLFGGRAGNEQFFGPGTRLTVL.

This chain uses TRBV3-1 (or the pseudogene TRBV3-2) with TRBJ2-5, with 8 bases lining up with TRBD1. Germline V CDR1 and CDR2: LGHDT, YNNKEL (reference sequence). The CDR3 length is 14 residues. V lost 4 bases and J lost 1; bases outside the gene matches: 2. The CDR3: CASSPRGPQETQYF. The DNA for the CDR3 is TGTGCCAGCAGCCCCAGGGGGCCCCAAGAGACCCAGTACTTC.

The gene calls are TRBV11-3 and TRBJ2-5; possibly TRBD2 for D (6 bases). The V and J ends lost 5 bases and 1 base respectively, with 11 bases between them. This CDR3 contains 14 residues. CDR1 and CDR2 (germline): SGHNT, YENEEA. In DNA form, the CDR3 reads TGTGCCAGCAGCCCCAGACTAGGCCAAGAGACCCAGTACTTC. Its translation is CASSPRLGQETQYF.

This clone was recorded once. The CDR3: CASSFPRTGPQETQYF. The CDR3, as DNA: TGTGCCAGCAGCTTCCCGCGGACAGGCCCCCAAGAGACCCAGTACTTC. The J gene is TRBJ2-5, the V gene TRBV11-2; 7 nucleotides match TRBD1. With V trimmed by 3 bases and J by 1 base, 8 bases remained unmatched. The CDR3 sequence is 16 residues long. Germline V gene sequence: CDR1 SGHAT, CDR2 FQNNGV.

The genes are TRBV27 and TRBJ2-1; the match to TRBD2 covers 9 bases. This CDR3 region has 22 residues. V was pared by 3 bases and J by 3 bases, with 24 bases of the junction left unmatched. Germline V gives CDR1 MNHEY, CDR2 SMNVEV (reference sequence). CDR3 loop: CASSLPSSPFPNSGRGYNEQFF. The CDR3, as DNA: TGTGCCAGCAGTTTGCCCTCCTCACCATTCCCGAATAGCGGGAGAGGCTACAATGAGCAGTTCTTC.

This clone showed up just a few times. The J gene is TRBJ1-2, the V gene TRBV20-1; the D is unclear. CDR1 DFQATT and CDR2 SNEGSKA come from the germline V gene (reference sequence). The CDR3 spans 12 residues. The germline V and J ends were trimmed by 3 bases and 4 bases, with 9 bases remaining between them. The CDR3: CSASVSGYGYTF. Here the CDR3 DNA reads TGCAGTGCTAGTGTCTCAGGCTATGGCTACACCTTC.

This clone was recorded a few times. V usage is TRBV6-1 and J usage is TRBJ1-2; D remains ambiguous. With 2 bases removed from V and 7 bases from J, the gap between germline ends came to 17 bases. Germline-derived CDR1 and CDR2 are MNHNS and SASEGT. This CDR3 has 15 residues. The CDR3 loop reads CASSELGRFTVGYTF. The CDR3 DNA reads as TGTGCCAGCAGTGAATTGGGCCGATTCACGGTTGGCTACACCTTC.

The chain is built from TRBV7-9 and TRBJ2-5, with D possibly being TRBD1 (6 bases). The length of the CDR3 is 15 residues. Germline CDR1 is SEHNR and CDR2 is FQNEAQ (reference sequence). V shed 1 base and J shed 0 bases, with 9 bases lying between them. The CDR3 loop is CASSLGTDYQETQYF. CDR3 in DNA: TGTGCCAGCAGCTTAGGGACAGATTACCAAGAGACCCAGTACTTC.

CDR3 protein: CASSKLRGEQYF. CDR3 nucleotides: TGTGCCAGCAGTAAGCTTCGGGGGGAGCAGTACTTC. This rearrangement joins TRBV6-9 to TRBJ2-7; possible D gene TRBD2, 6 bases. The CDR3 has 12 amino acids. Germline CDR1 reads MNHGY; CDR2 reads SVAAGI. The V end lost 5 bases, the J end lost 7 bases, and 12 bases lay between the germline ends.

The genes are TRBV29-1 and TRBJ1-2; possible D gene TRBD1, 6 bases. The CDR3 loop spans 17 amino acids. From germline, CDR1 is SQVTM and CDR2 ANQGSEA. V was trimmed by 2 bases and J by 0 bases, leaving 19 bases between them. This CDR3 is CSVERRGGATSNYGYTF. In nucleotides, the CDR3 is TGCAGCGTTGAAAGGAGAGGGGGGGCAACCTCTAACTATGGCTACACCTTC.

This clone was recorded only once. The chain recombines TRBV28 with TRBJ1-5; no reliable D call. From germline, CDR1 is MDHEN and CDR2 SYDVKM. V lost 6 bases, J lost 0 bases, and 15 bases lay in between. The CDR3 has 16 residues. The CDR3 protein is CASRNEEVFSNQPQHF. Written as DNA, the CDR3 is TGTGCCAGCAGAAACGAGGAGGTCTTTAGCAATCAGCCCCAGCATTTT.

This clone was observed a single time. The chain combines TRBV5-1 with TRBJ1-2; 7 bases agree with TRBD1. The CDR3 totals 13 residues. The germline V gene encodes CDR1 SGHRS and CDR2 YFSETQ. V trimming: 4 bases; J trimming: 4 bases; junction bases outside the gene matches: 4. The CDR3 DNA follows: TGCGCCAGCAGCACAGGGGCCCTCTATGGCTACACCTTC. The encoded protein is CASSTGALYGYTF.

This rearrangement joins TRBV21-1 to TRBJ1-6. TRBV21-1 has pseudogene status. This CDR3 is 12 amino acids long. CDR3 coding DNA: TGTGCCAGCAGCAAAGTATATTCACCCCTCCACTTT. It codes for CASSKVYSPLHF.

J is TRBJ1-6 and V is TRBV15; a weak D match, TRBD1 (6 bases). Germline V gives CDR1 LNHNV, CDR2 YYDKDF (reference sequence). Trimming took off 1 base at V and 9 bases at J, with 16 bases between the two ends. This CDR3 is 16 amino acids long. DNA for the CDR3: TGTGCCACCAGCAGAGCCGGGGCAGGGGAAGGTTCACCCCTCCACTTT. It specifies CATSRAGAGEGSPLHF.

This clone was observed once. Other DNA sequences in the sample encode the same CDR3. The rearrangement uses TRBV13 and TRBJ2-3; D ambiguous. The CDR3 contains 14 residues. Germline V gives CDR1 PRHDT, CDR2 FYEKMQ (reference sequence). Trimming stripped 5 bases from V and 1 base from J, with 10 bases between. In DNA form, the CDR3 reads TGTGCCAGCAGCCTTGGCCTTGGCACAGATACGCAGTATTTT. Protein product: CASSLGLGTDTQYF.

This clone was picked up many times. The CDR3 here is CASSADAGRAGYTF. For the CDR3, the DNA is TGTGCCAGCAGCGCAGACGCAGGGAGGGCTGGCTACACCTTC. This chain connects TRBV9 to TRBJ1-2, with D tentatively TRBD1 (5 bases). Looked up from germline, CDR1 is SGDLS and CDR2 is YYNGEE. The CDR3 runs 14 residues. Trimming stripped 3 bases from V and 7 bases from J, with 16 bases between.

The J gene is TRBJ1-1, the V gene TRBV10-1; 7 positions agree with TRBD1. Per germline, CDR1 WNHNN and CDR2 SYGVQD (reference sequence). CDR3 length: 14 residues. V was pared by 7 bases and J by 0 bases, with 5 bases of the junction left unmatched. Written as DNA, the CDR3 is TGCGCCAGCAAGAGACAGGGCGTGAACACTGAAGCTTTCTTT. Protein sequence: CASKRQGVNTEAFF.

This chain joins TRBV7-9 and TRBJ2-7; TRBD2 matches at 9 bases. Looked up from germline, CDR1 is SEHNR and CDR2 is FQNEAQ (reference sequence). Losses at the gene ends were 5 bases for V and 4 bases for J; bases not matched to a gene: 12. This CDR3 contains 16 residues. CDR3: CASSPSGTAPNYEQYF. The CDR3 coding sequence is TGTGCCAGCAGCCCTAGCGGGACCGCTCCTAATTACGAGCAGTACTTC.